This T cell receptor beta chain appears in the sequencing data of a study of T cell responses to AZD1222 COVID-19 vaccine. Overall study context: Pooling covered second doses at about 4 or about 12 weeks.

General study points: Nearly half of the spike-specific TCRs reportedly recognize variant regions that carry no mutations. Clonal diversity may have been underestimated, and the donors were mostly white British, with more females than males.

About this clone itself: Its cognate antigen is unknown.

Generated by immunoSEQ multiplex PCR, the TCRdb table keeps only in-frame clones and is missing some. Altogether 150,000 to 200,000 clones are present, 93% being singletons, with the ten largest covering about 3.9%. The germline CDR1 and CDR2 sequences are ENHRY and SYGVKD. Trimming took 3 bases from V and 9 from J; bases not matched to a gene: 10. This CDR3 region has 16 residues. Here the sequenced sample was peripheral blood, taken on day 0 of AZD1222 vaccination. The receptor was isolated from an adult in good health. The chain combines TRBV10-3 with TRBJ2-1, with TRBD2 matching 11 bases. The CDR3 reads CAISDLAGGSDSEQFF. DNA of the CDR3: TGTGCCATCAGTGACCTAGCGGGAGGCTCTGACTCTGAGCAGTTCTTC.